Listed here are 8 T cell receptor beta chains from one sample, sequenced in a study of cytomegalovirus exposure and HLA in healthy donors. With 60 Vbeta and 13 Jbeta primers, the PCR was carried out. Repertoires were generated with immunoSEQ multiplex PCR, while TCRdb's copy carries only in-frame clones and drops some. The sample yields 150,000 to 250,000 clones, 82% seen once. Material: PBMCs. These receptors were obtained from a boy aged 2 to 9 in good health and CMV-seronegative.

The chain has TRBV11-2 and TRBJ2-3; TRBD2 matches 8 bases. Germline lookup yields CDR1 SGHAT and CDR2 FQNNGV. Trimming took 3 bases from V and 3 from J; bases not matched to a gene: 2. This CDR3 comprises 14 residues. The CDR3 reads CASSFQRGTDTQYF. CDR3 DNA: TGTGCCAGCAGCTTCCAGCGGGGGACAGATACGCAGTATTTT.

The chain links TRBV6-5 to TRBJ1-2, with 12 bases matching TRBD1. J gave up 5 bases and V 4 bases, and 5 bases lay outside the gene matches. This CDR3 is 15 amino acids long. Germline V lookup: CDR1 MNHEY, CDR2 SVGAGI. The CDR3 spells CASSWDRGRQYGYTF. As DNA, the CDR3 is TGTGCCAGCAGTTGGGACAGGGGGCGCCAATATGGCTACACCTTC.

The gene calls are TRBV7-3 and TRBJ1-2; 9 nucleotides agree with TRBD1. With 5 bases clipped from V and 7 bases from J, the junction kept 11 bases outside the gene matches. The CDR3 is made up of 15 amino acids. Germline V lookup: CDR1 SGHTA, CDR2 FQGTGA. The CDR3 loop reads CASSTSGTGFRGYTF. The CDR3 DNA follows: TGTGCCAGCAGCACATCCGGGACAGGGTTCCGTGGCTACACCTTC.

This rearrangement joins TRBV4-1 to TRBJ2-2, with TRBD2 identical over 8 bases. Trimming cost V 8 bases and J 1 base; bases outside gene matches: 3. From germline, CDR1 is MGHRA and CDR2 YSYEKL. This CDR3 has 14 amino acids. CDR3: CASRLALNTGELFF. CDR3 in DNA: TGCGCCAGCCGACTAGCGCTGAACACCGGGGAGCTGTTTTTT.

CDR3 in DNA: TGTGCCAGCAAGGGGCCCTATAATTCACCCCTCCACTTT. The encoded protein is CASKGPYNSPLHF. The chain couples TRBV6-1 to TRBJ1-6; maybe TRBD1 (5 bases). The V end was cut by 7 bases, the J end by 2 bases, with 6 bases between. The CDR3 runs to 13 residues. Germline V gene sequence: CDR1 MNHNS, CDR2 SASEGT.

This clone has a single count. The DNA for the CDR3 is TGTGCCAGCAACCCTAGCGGACAGGGAAATTCACCCCTCCACTTT. It translates to CASNPSGQGNSPLHF. V gene TRBV2 combines with J gene TRBJ1-6; 8 nucleotides agree with TRBD1. CDR1 is SNHLY, CDR2 FYNNEI, per germline. V shed 7 bases, J shed 7 bases, and the junction held 9 bases outside the gene matches. There are 15 residues in the CDR3.

The chain combines TRBV4-1 with TRBJ1-2, with D tentatively TRBD1 (5 bases). The V and J ends lost 4 bases and 7 bases respectively, with 19 bases between them. CDR3 length: 15 amino acids. Germline V gives CDR1 MGHRA, CDR2 YSYEKL. The CDR3 DNA sequence: TGCGCCAGCAGCCTCCTCCCCAGGGCTCTATTTGGCTACACCTTC. Its translation is CASSLLPRALFGYTF.

The CDR3 coding sequence is TGTGCCAGCATACGTACAGCCGGGACAGGGGGGGAGCAGTACTTC. Translated, it gives CASIRTAGTGGEQYF. The gene calls are TRBV27 and TRBJ2-7, with 11 positions matching TRBD1. This CDR3 is built from 15 residues. CDR1 MNHEY and CDR2 SMNVEV come from the germline V gene (reference sequence). Trimming took 7 bases from V and 7 from J; bases not matched to a gene: 12.